This T cell receptor beta chain was recovered during a study of T cell repertoires in cytomegalovirus infection. Study in general: Matching HLA type, along with CMV infection, was indicated by public TCR beta signatures.

TCRdb reprocessed the reads with MiXCR, giving one entry per CDR3 protein. The sample records over 200,000 distinct CDR3 sequences, roughly 15% being singletons. The CDR3 loop spans 13 amino acids. CDR1 is MGHDK, CDR2 SYGVNS, per germline. V gave up 4 bases and J gave up 7 bases, with 11 bases separating them. This clonotype originated in a human donor in good health (CMV status not recorded). Some clones in this sample may be carry-over from other donors' samples. Sequenced input: PBMCs. This chain links TRBV25-1 with TRBJ1-5; tentatively, D is TRBD1 (5 bases). The CDR3 region has the DNA TGTGCCAGCAGTGCTCCGGGGGACCAGCCCCAGCATTTT. Translating it yields CASSAPGDQPQHF.